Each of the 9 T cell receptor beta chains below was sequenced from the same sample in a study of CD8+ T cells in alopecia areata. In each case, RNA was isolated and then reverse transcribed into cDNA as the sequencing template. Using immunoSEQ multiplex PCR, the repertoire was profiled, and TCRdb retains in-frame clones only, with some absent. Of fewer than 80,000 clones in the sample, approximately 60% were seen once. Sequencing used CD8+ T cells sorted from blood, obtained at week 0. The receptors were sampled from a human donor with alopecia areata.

The CDR3 here is CASSFTQSRETQYF. In nucleotides, the CDR3 is TGTGCCAGCAGCTTTACCCAGTCTAGGGAGACCCAGTACTTC. The chain carries TRBV7-6 and TRBJ2-5; D remains unclear. V lost 3 bases and J 5 bases, leaving 13 bases between the germline ends. The CDR3 sequence is 14 residues long. Germline V CDR1 and CDR2: SGHVS, FNYEAQ.

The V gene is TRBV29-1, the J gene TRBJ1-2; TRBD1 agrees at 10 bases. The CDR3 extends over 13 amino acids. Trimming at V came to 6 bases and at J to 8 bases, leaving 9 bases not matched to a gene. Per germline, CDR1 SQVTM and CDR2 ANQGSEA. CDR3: CSVRTGGSEGYTF. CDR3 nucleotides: TGCAGCGTCCGGACAGGGGGGTCAGAAGGCTACACCTTC.

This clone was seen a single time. The CDR3 sequence: CSVEETGANYGYTF. CDR3 DNA: TGCAGCGTTGAAGAAACAGGGGCTAACTATGGCTACACCTTC. The genes are TRBV29-1 and TRBJ1-2; 7 bases are shared with TRBD1. The germline V gene has CDR1 SQVTM and CDR2 ANQGSEA. After removal of 0 bases from V and 0 bases from J, the junction contained 1 base not matched to a gene. The CDR3 extends over 14 amino acids.

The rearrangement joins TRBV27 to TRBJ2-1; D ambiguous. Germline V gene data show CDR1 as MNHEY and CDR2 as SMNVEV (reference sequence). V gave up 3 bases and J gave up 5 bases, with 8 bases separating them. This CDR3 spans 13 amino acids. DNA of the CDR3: TGTGCCAGCAGTTTTGGTGGGAACAATGAGCAGTTCTTC. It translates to CASSFGGNNEQFF.

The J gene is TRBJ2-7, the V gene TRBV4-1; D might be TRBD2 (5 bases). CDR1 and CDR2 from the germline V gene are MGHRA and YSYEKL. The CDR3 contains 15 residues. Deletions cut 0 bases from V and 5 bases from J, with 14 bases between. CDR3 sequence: CASSQERLAVDEQYF. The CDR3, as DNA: TGCGCCAGCAGCCAAGAGAGGCTAGCTGTTGACGAGCAGTACTTC.

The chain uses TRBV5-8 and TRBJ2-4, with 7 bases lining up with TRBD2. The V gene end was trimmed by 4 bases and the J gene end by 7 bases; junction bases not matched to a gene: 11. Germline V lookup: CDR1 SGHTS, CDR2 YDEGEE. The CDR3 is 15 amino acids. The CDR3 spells CASSPLGGGSNIQYF. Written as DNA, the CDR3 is TGTGCCAGCAGCCCCCTTGGCGGGGGATCGAACATTCAGTACTTC.

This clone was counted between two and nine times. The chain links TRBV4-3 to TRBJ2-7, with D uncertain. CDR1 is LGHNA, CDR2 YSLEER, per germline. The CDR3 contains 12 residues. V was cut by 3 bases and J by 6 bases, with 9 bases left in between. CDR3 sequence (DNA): TGCGCCAGCAGCCAGGGCGGCACCGAGCAGTACTTC. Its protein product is CASSQGGTEQYF.

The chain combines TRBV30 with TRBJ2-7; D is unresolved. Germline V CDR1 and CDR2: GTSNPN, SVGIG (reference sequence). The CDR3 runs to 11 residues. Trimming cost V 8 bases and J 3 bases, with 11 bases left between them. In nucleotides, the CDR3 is TGTGCCGTTCGGGTCGTCTACGAGCAGTACTTC. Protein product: CAVRVVYEQYF.

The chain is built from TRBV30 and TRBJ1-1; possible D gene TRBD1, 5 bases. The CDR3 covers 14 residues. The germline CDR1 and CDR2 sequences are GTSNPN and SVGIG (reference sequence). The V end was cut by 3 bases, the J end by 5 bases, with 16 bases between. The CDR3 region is CAWRLGTYKTEAFF. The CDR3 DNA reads TGTGCCTGGAGACTAGGGACTTACAAGACTGAAGCTTTCTTT.